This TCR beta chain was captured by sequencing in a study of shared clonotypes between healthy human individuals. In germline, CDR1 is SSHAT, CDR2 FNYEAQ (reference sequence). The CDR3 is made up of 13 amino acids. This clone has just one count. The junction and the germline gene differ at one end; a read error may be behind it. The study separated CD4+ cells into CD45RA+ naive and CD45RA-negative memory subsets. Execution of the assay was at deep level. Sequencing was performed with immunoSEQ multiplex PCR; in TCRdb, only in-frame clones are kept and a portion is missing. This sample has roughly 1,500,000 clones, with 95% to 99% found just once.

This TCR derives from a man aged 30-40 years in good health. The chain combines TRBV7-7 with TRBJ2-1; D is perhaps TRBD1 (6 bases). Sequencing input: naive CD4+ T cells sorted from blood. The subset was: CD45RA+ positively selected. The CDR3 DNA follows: TGTGCTAGCAGCCCGACAGGCTACAATGAGCAGTTCTTC. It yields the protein CASSPTGYNEQFF.